The entry below gives a single T cell receptor beta chain sequence along with its context. Clones were read by immunoSEQ multiplex PCR, and TCRdb kept only the in-frame ones, dropping some. The repertoire holds fewer than 120,000 clones, with about 87% as singletons. The data belong to a study of T cell responses to AZD1222 COVID-19 vaccine. Germline loops: CDR1 SQVTM, CDR2 ANQGSEA. V gave up 2 bases and J gave up 7 bases, with 11 bases separating them. The CDR3 runs 12 residues. The rearrangement joins TRBV29-1 to TRBJ1-2; maybe TRBD1 (6 bases). The TCR sequence derives from an adult in good health. Sequencing was performed on peripheral blood, taken on day 0 of AZD1222 vaccination. The CDR3 region has the DNA TGCAGCGTTGAAAAAGGGGGGTTTGGCTACACCTTC. Amino acids: CSVEKGGFGYTF.